These 24 T cell receptor beta chains originate from one sample sequenced in a study of T cells expressing NK-cell markers. TCRdb re-analyzed the 5' RACE reads; it lists each CDR3 protein once, without DNA. Listed are roughly 390,000 distinct CDR3 sequences; roughly 5.4% falls within the top ten. Sequenced input: blood T cells: a sorted CD56 or NKG2C T cell subset, CD4+ or CD8+ T cells, or bulk PBMC T cells (not recorded which). The receptors were gathered from a man aged 18-75 years in good health.

The chain recombines TRBV7-9 with TRBJ2-5; TCRdb's D gene call, TRBD2, goes unchecked for lack of DNA. From germline, CDR1 is SEHNR and CDR2 FQNEAQ (reference sequence). The CDR3 totals 14 residues. This chain's CDR3 is CASREGLKRETQYF.

The chain recombines TRBV27 with TRBJ1-1; absent DNA, TCRdb's TRBD1 call cannot be checked. This CDR3 has 15 amino acids. Germline V lookup: CDR1 MNHEY, CDR2 SMNVEV (reference sequence). CDR3 residues: CASRGVVFGNTEAFF.

This chain links TRBV6-2 or TRBV6-3 with TRBJ2-5; TCRdb's D gene call, TRBD2, goes unchecked for lack of DNA. The CDR3 extends over 17 amino acids. Germline V gene data show CDR1 as MNHEY and CDR2 as SVGEGT. The CDR3 spells CASSYDLAGGYQETQYF.

This sequence joins TRBV24-1 and TRBJ2-1; TCRdb reports TRBD2, a call that lacks DNA to check it against. Germline values: CDR1 KGHDR, CDR2 SFDVKD. This CDR3 has 14 residues. The CDR3 is CATSRAGGTGEQFF.

The CDR3 spells CSARLVTGGFQKGNQPQHF. The chain combines TRBV20-1 with TRBJ1-5; TCRdb's assignment of TRBD1 cannot be checked, as there is no DNA. This CDR3 region has 19 residues. From germline, CDR1 is DFQATT and CDR2 SNEGSKA (reference sequence).

This chain links TRBV25-1 with TRBJ2-7; TCRdb's D gene call, TRBD1, goes unchecked for lack of DNA. CDR3 length equals 17 residues. Germline loops: CDR1 MGHDK, CDR2 SYGVNS. The CDR3 region is CASSDPSGTGPTYEQYF.

The chain joins TRBV10-3 to TRBJ1-4; TCRdb's D gene call, TRBD1, goes unchecked for lack of DNA. This CDR3 is built from 13 residues. In germline, CDR1 is ENHRY, CDR2 SYGVKD. The CDR3 here is CAISAGQGAGLFF.

V and J are TRBV28 and TRBJ1-6; TCRdb indicates TRBD1, and absent DNA this call remains unverified. Germline V gene lookup returns CDR1 MDHEN and CDR2 SYDVKM. The CDR3 runs to 15 residues. CDR3 loop: CASTHGNRVNSPLHF.

This chain joins TRBV20-1 and TRBJ2-1; as DNA is missing, the TRBD2 call by TCRdb cannot be tested. The CDR3 length is 15 residues. Per the germline V gene, CDR1 is DFQATT and CDR2 is SNEGSKA (reference sequence). The chain's CDR3 is CSATTSRSSYNEQFF.

The chain employs TRBV2 and TRBJ1-1; no DNA is available, so the TRBD1 call from TCRdb remains unchecked. Germline lookup yields CDR1 SNHLY and CDR2 FYNNEI. There are 15 residues in the CDR3. The CDR3 is CASTFRDLRWTEAFF.

The chain employs TRBV5-6 and TRBJ1-1. The length of the CDR3 is 15 residues. In germline, CDR1 is SGHDT, CDR2 YYEEEE. The CDR3 loop reads CASSGLGREYTEAFF. The full variable domain, completed using reference TRBV5-6 and TRBJ1-1, is DAGVTQSPTHLIKTRGQQVTLRCSPKSGHDTVSWYQQALGQGPQFIFQYYEEEERQRGNFPDRFSGHQFPNYSSELNVNALLLGDSALYLCASSGLGREYTEAFFGQGTRLTVV.

The V gene is TRBV7-2, the J gene TRBJ1-6; TCRdb lists TRBD1, though no DNA is available to test this call. CDR1 is SGHTA and CDR2 is FQGNSA in the germline V gene. The length of the CDR3 is 20 residues. The CDR3 loop is CASSYPTGRIGSSYNSPLHF. Combining the CDR3 with reference TRBV7-2 and TRBJ1-6 gives the whole variable domain GAGVSQSPSNKVTEKGKDVELRCDPISGHTALYWYRQSLGQGLEFLIYFQGNSAPDKSGLPSDRFSAERTGGSVSTLTIQRTQQEDSAVYLCASSYPTGRIGSSYNSPLHFGNGTRLTVT.

CDR3 residues: CASSSGAGGGYGYTF. This chain connects TRBV28 to TRBJ1-2. Germline V CDR1 and CDR2: MDHEN, SYDVKM. The CDR3 runs to 15 residues.

The chain employs TRBV2 and TRBJ1-6; TCRdb outputs TRBD1, but without DNA this stays unchecked. This CDR3 has 14 amino acids. Germline V lookup: CDR1 SNHLY, CDR2 FYNNEI. CDR3 in amino acids: CASRLRGINSPLHF.

The chain recombines TRBV6-5 with TRBJ2-7; the D gene TCRdb calls, TRBD1, cannot be checked with no DNA. Germline-derived CDR1 and CDR2 are MNHEY and SVGAGI. The CDR3 runs 15 residues. CDR3 loop: CASSTYRVRGYEQYF.

The CDR3 is CSARGSSNQPQHF. The chain couples TRBV20-1 to TRBJ1-5. This CDR3 has 13 amino acids. The V gene's germline CDR1 is DFQATT and CDR2 SNEGSKA (reference sequence).

The gene calls are TRBV19 and TRBJ2-3. The germline V gene has CDR1 LNHDA and CDR2 SQIVND (reference sequence). This CDR3 has 14 residues. CDR3 sequence reads: CASNKPGDLNTQYF. Supplemented by reference TRBV19 and TRBJ2-3, the full variable domain reads DGGITQSPKYLFRKEGQNVTLSCEQNLNHDAMYWYRQDPGQGLRLIYYSQIVNDFQKGDIAEGYSVSREKKESFPLTVTSAQKNPTAFYLCASNKPGDLNTQYFGPGTRLTVL.

The genes are TRBV4-1 and TRBJ2-1; lacking DNA, the TRBD2 call made by TCRdb goes unchecked. The germline gives CDR1 MGHRA, CDR2 YSYEKL. This CDR3 contains 17 residues. This chain's CDR3 is CASSQELAGPFYNEQFF.

V and J are TRBV3-1 and TRBJ2-7; TCRdb calls TRBD2, which cannot be checked without DNA. Germline V gene data show CDR1 as LGHDT and CDR2 as YNNKEL (reference sequence). The CDR3 sequence is 16 residues long. CDR3 region: CASSRRTSGEVYEQYF.

The chain employs TRBV5-5 and TRBJ2-5; the D gene TCRdb calls, TRBD2, cannot be checked with no DNA. Germline V gene data show CDR1 as SGHKS and CDR2 as YYEKEE (reference sequence). The CDR3 is 16 amino acids. The CDR3 protein is CASSLWFAGGLETQYF.

The chain couples TRBV7-2 to TRBJ2-3. This CDR3 is 16 amino acids long. Germline lookup yields CDR1 SGHTA and CDR2 FQGNSA. The CDR3 loop reads CASSPHLGLAADTQYF.

This rearrangement joins TRBV4-2 to TRBJ2-3. Germline V gives CDR1 LGHNA, CDR2 YNFKEQ. The length of the CDR3 is 17 residues. CDR3 amino acids: CASSPSGSDWSTDTQYF.

The chain joins TRBV27 to TRBJ1-2. From germline, CDR1 is MNHEY and CDR2 SMNVEV (reference sequence). This CDR3 spans 14 amino acids. CDR3 sequence reads: CASSSPQRGGGYTF.

The chain carries TRBV7-2 and TRBJ2-7; TCRdb indicates TRBD1, and absent DNA this call remains unverified. Germline CDR1 SGHTA, CDR2 FQGNSA. The CDR3 has 13 amino acids. CDR3: CASRLAAGNEQYF.